Described below is a single T cell receptor (beta chain) sequence and its context. The antigen is not known. These data belong to a study of blood T cells in healthy people across ages. Study results and limitations: Getting older went along with TCR beta diversity per million T cells dropping roughly linearly.

Trimming cost V 3 bases and J 4 bases; bases outside gene matches: 15. This CDR3 has 17 residues. Germline values: CDR1 DFQATT, CDR2 SNEGSKA (reference sequence). Through a sample-barcoded 5' primer and a J-beta primer mix, a second PCR was run for roughly 6 to 11 cycles. MiXCR was run by TCRdb on the 5' RACE reads, yielding one entry per CDR3 protein. This table holds 780,000 or so distinct CDR3 sequences, 53% found once. Specimen: blood. The TCR was taken from a man older than 75 in good health. The gene calls are TRBV20-1 and TRBJ1-1; TRBD1 aligns across 9 bases. The CDR3 DNA reads as TGCAGTGCTAGTCCCCCGGGACAGGGTATGAGGAGCACTGAAGCTTTCTTT. Protein sequence: CSASPPGQGMRSTEAFF.